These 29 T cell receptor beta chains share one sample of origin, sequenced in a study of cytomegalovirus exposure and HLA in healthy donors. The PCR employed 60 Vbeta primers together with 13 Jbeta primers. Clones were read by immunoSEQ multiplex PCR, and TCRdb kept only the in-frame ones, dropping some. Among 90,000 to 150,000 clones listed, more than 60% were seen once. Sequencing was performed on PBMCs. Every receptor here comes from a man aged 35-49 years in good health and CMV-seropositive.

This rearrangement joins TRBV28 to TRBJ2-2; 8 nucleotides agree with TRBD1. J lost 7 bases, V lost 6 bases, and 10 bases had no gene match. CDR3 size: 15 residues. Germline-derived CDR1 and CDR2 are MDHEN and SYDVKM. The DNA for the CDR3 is TGTGCCAGCAGGCCAGGGGGCGCGGGTGGCGGGGAGCTGTTTTTT. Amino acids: CASRPGGAGGGELFF.

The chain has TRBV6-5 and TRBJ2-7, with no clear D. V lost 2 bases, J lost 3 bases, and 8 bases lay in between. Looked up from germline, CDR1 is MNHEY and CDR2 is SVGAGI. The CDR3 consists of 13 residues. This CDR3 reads CASSYRQNYEQYF. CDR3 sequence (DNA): TGTGCCAGCAGTTACCGCCAGAACTACGAGCAGTACTTC.

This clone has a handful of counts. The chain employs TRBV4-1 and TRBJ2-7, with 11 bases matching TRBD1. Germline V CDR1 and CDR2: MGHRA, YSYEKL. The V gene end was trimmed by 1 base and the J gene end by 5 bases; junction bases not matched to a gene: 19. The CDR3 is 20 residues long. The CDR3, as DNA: TGCGCCAGCAGCCAAGGGTCGTGGGGCTTAGCCGGGACAGGGGGAAACGAGCAGTACTTC. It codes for CASSQGSWGLAGTGGNEQYF.

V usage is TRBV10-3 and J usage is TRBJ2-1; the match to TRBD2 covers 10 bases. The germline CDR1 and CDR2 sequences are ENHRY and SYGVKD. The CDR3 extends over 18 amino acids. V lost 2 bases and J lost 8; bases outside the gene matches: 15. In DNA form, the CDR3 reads TGTGCCATCAGTGAGATGGCTCTAGCGGGAGTTCCTGGCCATGAGCAGTTCTTC. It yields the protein CAISEMALAGVPGHEQFF.

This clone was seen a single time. This chain's CDR3 is CASSYTYSATNEKLFF. The DNA of the CDR3 is TGTGCCAGCAGTTACACATACAGTGCAACTAATGAAAAACTGTTTTTT. V gene TRBV6-5 combines with J gene TRBJ1-4; D gene ambiguous. This CDR3 spans 16 amino acids. Deletions cut 2 bases from V and 0 bases from J, with 10 bases between. CDR1 and CDR2 (germline): MNHEY, SVGAGI.

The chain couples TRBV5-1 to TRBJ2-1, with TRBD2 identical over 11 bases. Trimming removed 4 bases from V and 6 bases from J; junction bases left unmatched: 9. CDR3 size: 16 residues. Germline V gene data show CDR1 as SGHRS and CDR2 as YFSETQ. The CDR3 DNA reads TGCGCCAGCAGCGGTAGCGGGAGGGCAGTAGGCAATGAGCAGTTCTTC. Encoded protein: CASSGSGRAVGNEQFF.

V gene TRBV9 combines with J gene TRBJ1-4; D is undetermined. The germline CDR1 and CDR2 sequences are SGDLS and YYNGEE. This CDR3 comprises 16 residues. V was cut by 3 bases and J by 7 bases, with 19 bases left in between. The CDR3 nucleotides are TGTGCCAGCAGCGCCGGGGTGTCCAGGCCTGGTGAAAAACTGTTTTTT. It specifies CASSAGVSRPGEKLFF.

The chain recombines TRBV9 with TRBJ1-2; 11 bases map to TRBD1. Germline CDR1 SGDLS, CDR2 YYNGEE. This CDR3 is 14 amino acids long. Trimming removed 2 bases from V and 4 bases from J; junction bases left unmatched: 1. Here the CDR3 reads CASSVGQGAYGYTF. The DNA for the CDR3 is TGTGCCAGCAGCGTTGGACAGGGGGCCTATGGCTACACCTTC.

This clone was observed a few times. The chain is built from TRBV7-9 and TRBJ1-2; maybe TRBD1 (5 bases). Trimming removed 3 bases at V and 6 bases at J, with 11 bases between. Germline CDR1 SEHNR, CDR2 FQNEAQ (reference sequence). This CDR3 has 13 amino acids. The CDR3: CASSLVFRDGYTF. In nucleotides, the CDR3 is TGTGCCAGCAGCTTGGTATTCAGGGATGGCTACACCTTC. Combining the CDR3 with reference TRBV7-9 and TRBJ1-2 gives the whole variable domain DTGVSQNPRHKITKRGQNVTFRCDPISEHNRLYWYRQTLGQGPEFLTYFQNEAQLEKSRLLSDRFSAERPKGSFSTLEIQRTEQGDSAMYLCASSLVFRDGYTFGSGTRLTVV.

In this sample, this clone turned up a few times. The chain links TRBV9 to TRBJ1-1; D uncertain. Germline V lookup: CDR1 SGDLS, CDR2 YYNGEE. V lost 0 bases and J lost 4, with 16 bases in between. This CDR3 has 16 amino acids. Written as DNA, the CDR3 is TGTGCCAGCAGCGTAGCTACGGGTCGGCTGGGCACTGAAGCTTTCTTT. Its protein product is CASSVATGRLGTEAFF.

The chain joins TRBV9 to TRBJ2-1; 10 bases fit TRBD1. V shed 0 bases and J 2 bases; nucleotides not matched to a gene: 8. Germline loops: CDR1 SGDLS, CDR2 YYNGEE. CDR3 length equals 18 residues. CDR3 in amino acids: CASSVGPRDRGTYNEQFF. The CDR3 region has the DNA TGTGCCAGCAGCGTAGGACCCAGGGACAGGGGCACCTACAATGAGCAGTTCTTC.

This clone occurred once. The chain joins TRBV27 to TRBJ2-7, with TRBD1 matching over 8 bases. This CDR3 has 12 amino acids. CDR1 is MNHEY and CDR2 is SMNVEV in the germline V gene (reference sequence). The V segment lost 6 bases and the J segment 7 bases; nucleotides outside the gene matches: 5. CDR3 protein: CASRSTGGEQYF. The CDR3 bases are TGTGCCAGCAGATCCACAGGGGGAGAGCAGTACTTC.

The CDR3 region is CASSSHRGDRDDGYTF. CDR3 sequence (DNA): TGTGCCAGCAGCTCACACCGGGGCGACAGGGACGATGGCTACACCTTC. The chain recombines TRBV9 with TRBJ1-2; 7 bases map to TRBD1. CDR1 is SGDLS, CDR2 YYNGEE, per germline. CDR3 length: 16 amino acids. Trimming took 4 bases from V and 6 from J; bases not matched to a gene: 15.

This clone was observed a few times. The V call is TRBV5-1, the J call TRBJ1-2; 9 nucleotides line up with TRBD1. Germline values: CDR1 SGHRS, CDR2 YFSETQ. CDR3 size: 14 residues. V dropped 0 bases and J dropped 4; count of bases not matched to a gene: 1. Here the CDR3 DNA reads TGCGCCAGCAGCTTGGGGGACAGGGTCTATGGCTACACCTTC. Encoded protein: CASSLGDRVYGYTF.

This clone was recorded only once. CDR3 sequence (DNA): TGTGCCAGCTCAATTCGGGACAGGGCCTACGAGCAGTACTTC. Translated, it gives CASSIRDRAYEQYF. The chain employs TRBV18 and TRBJ2-7; 9 bases map to TRBD1. The CDR3 is made up of 14 amino acids. J lost 2 bases, V lost 5 bases, and 4 bases had no gene match. Germline V gene lookup returns CDR1 KGHSH and CDR2 LQKENI.

CDR3 sequence reads: CASSLSRLATEAFF. The CDR3 bases are TGTGCCAGCAGCTTAAGTCGTTTAGCCACTGAAGCTTTCTTT. The J gene is TRBJ1-1, the V gene TRBV7-9; D unresolved. This CDR3 spans 14 amino acids. Looked up from germline, CDR1 is SEHNR and CDR2 is FQNEAQ (reference sequence). The V gene lost 2 bases and the J gene lost 4 bases, with 11 bases spanning the gap.

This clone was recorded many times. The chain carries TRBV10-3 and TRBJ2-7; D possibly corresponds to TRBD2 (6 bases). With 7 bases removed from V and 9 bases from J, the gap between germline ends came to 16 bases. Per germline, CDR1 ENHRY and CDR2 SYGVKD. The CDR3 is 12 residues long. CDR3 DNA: TGTGCCATCAACCGCGAAGACGGGGGGCAGTACTTC. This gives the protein CAINREDGGQYF.

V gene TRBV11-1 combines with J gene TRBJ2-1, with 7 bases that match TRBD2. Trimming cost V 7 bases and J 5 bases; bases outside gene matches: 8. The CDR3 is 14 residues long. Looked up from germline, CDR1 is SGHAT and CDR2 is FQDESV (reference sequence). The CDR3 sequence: CASKRLADHNEQFF. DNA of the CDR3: TGTGCCAGCAAGCGCCTAGCGGATCACAATGAGCAGTTCTTC.

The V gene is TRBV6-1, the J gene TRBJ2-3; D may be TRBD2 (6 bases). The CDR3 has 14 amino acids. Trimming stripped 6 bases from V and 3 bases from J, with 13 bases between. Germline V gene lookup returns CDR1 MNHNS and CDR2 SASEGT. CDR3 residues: CASSPGGMTDTQYF. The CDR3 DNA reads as TGTGCCAGCAGCCCAGGAGGGATGACAGATACGCAGTATTTT.

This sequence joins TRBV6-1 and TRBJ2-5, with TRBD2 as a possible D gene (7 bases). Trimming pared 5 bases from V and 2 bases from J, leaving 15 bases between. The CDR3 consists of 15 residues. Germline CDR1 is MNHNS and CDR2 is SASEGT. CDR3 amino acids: CASSTWGGTQETQYF. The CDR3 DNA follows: TGTGCCAGCAGTACTTGGGGGGGGACACAAGAGACCCAGTACTTC.

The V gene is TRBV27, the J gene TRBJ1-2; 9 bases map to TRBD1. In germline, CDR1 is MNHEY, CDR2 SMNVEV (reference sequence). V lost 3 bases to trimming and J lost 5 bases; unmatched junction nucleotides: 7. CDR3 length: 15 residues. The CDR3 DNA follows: TGTGCCAGCAGTTTGTACAGGGGGCTAGGGTATGGCTACACCTTC. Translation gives CASSLYRGLGYGYTF.

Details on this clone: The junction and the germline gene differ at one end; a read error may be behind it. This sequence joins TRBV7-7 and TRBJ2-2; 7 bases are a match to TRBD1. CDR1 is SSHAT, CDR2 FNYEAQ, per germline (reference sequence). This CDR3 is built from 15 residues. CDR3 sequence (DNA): TGTGCCGGCAGCTTAGGGGACAGCCACACCGGGGAGCTGTTTTTT. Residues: CAGSLGDSHTGELFF.

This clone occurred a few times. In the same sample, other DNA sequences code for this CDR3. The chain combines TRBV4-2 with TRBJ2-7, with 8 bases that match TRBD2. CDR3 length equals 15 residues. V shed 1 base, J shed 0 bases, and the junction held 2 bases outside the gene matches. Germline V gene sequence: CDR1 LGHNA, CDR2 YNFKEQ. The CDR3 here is CASSQAGTSSYEQYF. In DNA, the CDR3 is TGTGCCAGCAGCCAAGCCGGGACTAGCTCCTACGAGCAGTACTTC.

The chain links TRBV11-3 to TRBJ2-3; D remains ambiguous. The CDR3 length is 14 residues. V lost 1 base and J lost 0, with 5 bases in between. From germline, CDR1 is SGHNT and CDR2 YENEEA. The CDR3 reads CASSLVASTDTQYF. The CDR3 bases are TGTGCCAGCAGCTTAGTAGCTAGCACAGATACGCAGTATTTT.

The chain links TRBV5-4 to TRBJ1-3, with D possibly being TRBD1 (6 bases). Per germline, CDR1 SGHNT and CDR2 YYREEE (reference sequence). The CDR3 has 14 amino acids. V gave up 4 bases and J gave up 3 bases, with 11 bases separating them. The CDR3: CASSVRGIGNTIYF. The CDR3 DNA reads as TGTGCCAGCAGCGTCAGGGGTATTGGAAACACCATATATTTT.

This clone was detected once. CDR3 coding DNA: TGCGCCAGCAGCTTAGGGACATCAAATGAAAAACTGTTTTTT. Its protein product is CASSLGTSNEKLFF. The chain has TRBV5-1 and TRBJ1-4, with D maybe TRBD1 (6 bases). The germline V gene encodes CDR1 SGHRS and CDR2 YFSETQ. The germline V and J ends were trimmed by 2 bases and 5 bases, with 10 bases remaining between them. This CDR3 is built from 14 residues. Supplemented by reference TRBV5-1 and TRBJ1-4, the full variable domain reads KAGVTQTPRYLIKTRGQQVTLSCSPISGHRSVSWYQQTPGQGLQFLFEYFSETQRNKGNFPGRFSGRQFSNSRSEMNVSTLELGDSALYLCASSLGTSNEKLFFGSGTQLSVL.

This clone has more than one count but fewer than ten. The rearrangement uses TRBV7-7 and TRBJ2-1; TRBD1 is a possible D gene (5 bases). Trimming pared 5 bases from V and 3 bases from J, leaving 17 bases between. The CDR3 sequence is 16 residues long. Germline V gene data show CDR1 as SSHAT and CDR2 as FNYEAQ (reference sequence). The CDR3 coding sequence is TGTGCCAGCAGCCTAATCCCCAGGACACTCTACAATGAGCAGTTCTTC. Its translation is CASSLIPRTLYNEQFF.

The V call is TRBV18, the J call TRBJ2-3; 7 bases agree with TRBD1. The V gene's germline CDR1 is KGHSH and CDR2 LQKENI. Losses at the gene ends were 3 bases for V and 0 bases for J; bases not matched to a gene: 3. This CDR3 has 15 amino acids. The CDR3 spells CASSPLQGSTDTQYF. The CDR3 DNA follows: TGTGCCAGCTCACCCCTACAGGGGAGCACAGATACGCAGTATTTT.

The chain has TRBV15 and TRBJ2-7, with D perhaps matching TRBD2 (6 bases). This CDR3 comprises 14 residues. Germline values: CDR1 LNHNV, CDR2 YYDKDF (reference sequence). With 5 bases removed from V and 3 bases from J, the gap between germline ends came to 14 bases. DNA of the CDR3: TGTGCCACCAGCGTCGGGAGCACCCTCTACGAGCAGTACTTC. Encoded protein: CATSVGSTLYEQYF. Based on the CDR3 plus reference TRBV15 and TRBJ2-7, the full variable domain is DAMVIQNPRYQVTQFGKPVTLSCSQTLNHNVMYWYQQKSSQAPKLLFHYYDKDFNNEADTPDNFQSRRPNTSFCFLDIRSPGLGDTAMYLCATSVGSTLYEQYFGPGTRLTVT.